This passage covers 7 T cell receptor beta chains from one sample sequenced in a study of cytomegalovirus exposure and HLA in healthy donors. 60 Vbeta and 13 Jbeta primers were used in PCR. Libraries were prepared by immunoSEQ multiplex PCR; TCRdb keeps only in-frame clonotypes and omits some of them. The sample records fewer than 150,000 clones, around 85% being singletons. The specimen sequenced was PBMCs. All receptors derive from a female donor in good health and CMV-seronegative.

The chain has TRBV5-1 and TRBJ2-5; TRBD2 agrees at 14 bases. V was clipped by 3 bases and J by 3 bases; unmatched bases: 1. CDR1 and CDR2 from the germline V gene are SGHRS and YFSETQ. This CDR3 spans 15 amino acids. Here the CDR3 reads CASSWGLAGEETQYF. In DNA form, the CDR3 reads TGCGCCAGCAGCTGGGGACTAGCGGGAGAAGAGACCCAGTACTTC.

In its sample, this clone was seen many times. The chain carries TRBV6-1 and TRBJ2-6; 8 bases align to TRBD1. CDR1 is MNHNS and CDR2 is SASEGT in the germline V gene. With 8 bases clipped from V and 0 bases from J, the junction kept 3 bases outside the gene matches. The CDR3 runs to 15 residues. CDR3 nucleotides: TGTGCCAGCCGGACAGGGAGCTCTGGGGCCAACGTCCTGACTTTC. It encodes CASRTGSSGANVLTF.

V is TRBV14 and J is TRBJ1-1; tentative D call: TRBD1 (5 bases). V was clipped by 3 bases and J by 1 base, with 15 bases between them. CDR1 SGHDN and CDR2 FVKESK come from the germline V gene. CDR3 length: 16 amino acids. The chain's CDR3 is CASSQIDGHSNTEAFF. The CDR3 DNA reads as TGTGCCAGCAGCCAGATTGATGGACATTCGAACACTGAAGCTTTCTTT.

This chain joins TRBV2 and TRBJ2-2; TRBD2 agrees at 7 bases. The CDR3 totals 14 residues. Germline V gene lookup returns CDR1 SNHLY and CDR2 FYNNEI. The ends lost 9 bases at V and 0 bases at J; junction bases unmatched: 4. In nucleotides, the CDR3 is TGTGCCAGTGAGCGGGGTGCGAACACCGGGGAGCTGTTTTTT. It is translated as CASERGANTGELFF. The full variable domain, its missing parts supplied by reference TRBV2 and TRBJ2-2, is EPEVTQTPSHQVTQMGQEVILRCVPISNHLYFYWYRQILGQKVEFLVSFYNNEISEKSEIFDDQFSVERPDGSNFTLKIRSTKLEDSAMYFCASERGANTGELFFGEGSRLTVL.

The sample holds one count of this clone. The V call is TRBV9, the J call TRBJ2-7; TRBD2 matches at 8 bases. In germline, CDR1 is SGDLS, CDR2 YYNGEE. This CDR3 region has 15 residues. The ends lost 4 bases at V and 4 bases at J; junction bases unmatched: 10. The CDR3 bases are TGTGCCAGCAGCTTAGGACTAGCTGGCGGGTACGAGCAGTACTTC. This sequence encodes CASSLGLAGGYEQYF.

V is TRBV5-1 and J is TRBJ2-5, with TRBD1 matching over 10 bases. The CDR3 spans 14 residues. V dropped 4 bases and J dropped 5; count of bases not matched to a gene: 5. Germline lookup yields CDR1 SGHRS and CDR2 YFSETQ. The CDR3 DNA reads as TGCGCCAGCAGCGATGGACAGGGGGTGGAGACCCAGTACTTC. It translates to CASSDGQGVETQYF.

The chain couples TRBV11-2 to TRBJ2-4, with TRBD1 matching 9 bases. V lost 5 bases and J lost 6; bases outside the gene matches: 5. The CDR3 has 14 amino acids. Germline V gene data show CDR1 as SGHAT and CDR2 as FQNNGV. The DNA of the CDR3 is TGTGCCAGCAGCGGAGAGGACAGGGGAAACATTCAGTACTTC. Its protein is CASSGEDRGNIQYF.